Below, 4 T cell receptor beta chains from the same sample are listed, as sequenced in a study of T-cell reconstitution after alpha-beta-depleted transplantation in children. For TCRbeta, the library was prepared with unique molecular identifiers. TCRdb called the PCR reads again in MiXCR, with one record for every CDR3 protein. The repertoire holds approximately 250,000 distinct CDR3 sequences, with roughly a tenth as singletons. Material: PBMCs from the stem cell graft donor, obtained from the stem cell graft. The receptors derive from a human donor who donated a stem cell graft to a child with SCID.

This clonotype was detected many times. The chain couples TRBV12-3 or TRBV12-4 to TRBJ1-1, with D hard to call. Trimming took 2 bases from V and 8 from J, leaving 15 bases between them. The CDR3 has 14 residues. CDR3 sequence: CASSLFGSGREAFF. The CDR3 DNA is TGTGCCAGCAGTTTATTCGGGTCAGGCCGCGAAGCTTTCTTT.

In its sample, this clonotype was seen many times. V usage is TRBV12-3 or TRBV12-4 and J usage is TRBJ1-2; unclear D gene. Trimming took 1 base from V and 4 from J, leaving 7 bases between them. There are 13 residues in the CDR3. CDR3 region: CASSLVGIYGYTF. CDR3 nucleotides: TGTGCCAGCAGTTTAGTCGGGATCTATGGCTACACCTTC.

This clonotype was counted once. The junction shows a germline mismatch at one end, possibly a read error. The V call is TRBV20-1, the J call TRBJ1-5; D is possibly TRBD1 (5 bases). The CDR3 loop spans 14 amino acids. Germline CDR1 and CDR2: DFQATT and SNEGSKA (reference sequence). The CDR3 sequence: CNATKQASNQPPHF. In DNA form, the CDR3 reads TGCAATGCTACCAAACAGGCGAGCAATCAGCCCCCGCATTTT.

This clonotype was seen repeatedly, ten times or more. The rearrangement links TRBV5-1 to TRBJ2-7; 11 nucleotides line up with TRBD1. CDR1 SGHRS and CDR2 YFSETQ come from the germline V gene. The CDR3 is 14 amino acids. The junction had 8 bases not matched to a gene; V was cut back by 7 bases and J by 5 bases. The CDR3 DNA sequence: TGCGCCAGCGGACCTGGGACAGGGGGTAACGAGCAGTACTTC. Translated: CASGPGTGGNEQYF.